This T cell receptor (beta chain) comes out of a study of graft-versus-host responses after intestinal transplantation. This clone has more than one count but fewer than ten. Labeling with CFSE marked roughly 200,000 responder cells, which were plated with roughly 200,000 irradiated, violet-dye-labeled stimulator cells. Proliferating CFSE-low CD3+CD4+ and CD3+CD8+ responders were sorted after the reaction. Measured with immunoSEQ multiplex PCR; TCRdb has only the in-frame clones, and not every one. The sample lists 10,000 to 15,000 clones, less than 40% seen once, with 2% to 3% in the top ten. This CDR3 is built from 15 residues. The J segment lost 7 bases and the V segment lost 2 bases, leaving 11 bases of the junction unmatched. Germline CDR1 reads SGHDT; CDR2 reads YYEEEE.

The clonotype was recovered from a human patient who received an intestinal transplant. The chain has TRBV5-6 and TRBJ2-5, with 7 bases that match TRBD2. Sequenced material: alloreactive CD8+ T cells from a mixed lymphocyte reaction culture, taken before intestinal transplant. The sample's subset: CFSE-low proliferating T cells sorted from approximately six-day pre-transplant mixed lymphocyte reaction (GvH or HvG direction). The CDR3 bases are TGTGCCAGCAGCTTTTGGCGGGGGAACCCCGGGACCCAGTACTTC. As protein: CASSFWRGNPGTQYF.